A single T cell receptor (beta chain) is shown here with its context. This record belongs to a study of identical twins. Trimming took 3 bases from V and 4 from J; bases not matched to a gene: 7. Germline loops: CDR1 MGHRA, CDR2 YSYEKL. CDR3 length equals 15 residues. TCRdb reprocessed the 5' RACE reads with MiXCR, giving one entry per CDR3 protein. Among approximately 620,000 distinct CDR3 sequences, more than 6.5% were seen once, and the ten largest hold 0.75% to 1%. Another study also made use of these data, one on yellow fever vaccine responses in identical twins.

What was sequenced was PBMCs. The chain is built from TRBV4-1 and TRBJ1-1; TRBD1 agrees at 8 bases. This TCR came from a young woman in good health. The CDR3 bases are TGCGCCAGCAGCCAGTCAGGACAGGGAGGCACTGAAGCTTTCTTT. This gives the protein CASSQSGQGGTEAFF.